The 28 T cell receptor beta chains listed next were all sequenced from one sample in a study of T cell changes during pregnancy in multiple sclerosis. Repertoires were generated with immunoSEQ multiplex PCR, while TCRdb's copy carries only in-frame clones and drops some. The sample carries approximately 110,000 clones, about 89% recorded once. Material: peripheral blood, obtained after pregnancy. The source of these receptors is a female donor with multiple sclerosis, enrolled in a pregnancy study.

The chain has TRBV7-6 and TRBJ1-6, with D perhaps matching TRBD1 (5 bases). Per the germline V gene, CDR1 is SGHVS and CDR2 is FNYEAQ. The CDR3 covers 16 residues. The V end was cut by 5 bases, the J end by 7 bases, with 18 bases between. This CDR3 is CASSPTGGGWNSPLHF. The CDR3 nucleotides read TGTGCCAGCAGCCCCACCGGGGGGGGGTGGAATTCACCCCTCCACTTT.

This clone was seen a few times. The V gene is TRBV6-6, the J gene TRBJ2-7; TRBD1 matches 7 bases. V was clipped by 0 bases and J by 2 bases; unmatched bases: 7. CDR1 is MNHNY and CDR2 is SVGAGI in the germline V gene (reference sequence). The CDR3 is made up of 16 amino acids. CDR3 sequence: CASSYSIQGRAYEQYF. CDR3 DNA sequence: TGTGCCAGCAGTTACTCGATACAGGGGAGAGCCTACGAGCAGTACTTC.

This clone was found a few times. The chain has TRBV7-9 and TRBJ1-5, with TRBD1 as a possible D gene (6 bases). Trimming removed 5 bases from V and 6 bases from J, with 17 bases in between. This CDR3 comprises 15 residues. Germline assignment: CDR1 SEHNR and CDR2 FQNEAQ (reference sequence). The CDR3 nucleotides read TGTGCCAGCAGCAACACAGGGCCCGGGTCTCAGCCCCAGCATTTT. Translation gives CASSNTGPGSQPQHF. The entire variable domain, with the rest obtained from reference TRBV7-9 and TRBJ1-5, is as follows: DTGVSQNPRHKITKRGQNVTFRCDPISEHNRLYWYRQTLGQGPEFLTYFQNEAQLEKSRLLSDRFSAERPKGSFSTLEIQRTEQGDSAMYLCASSNTGPGSQPQHFGDGTRLSIL.

The CDR3 loop is CASRGVAYEQYF. The CDR3 coding sequence is TGTGCCAGCAGGGGAGTAGCCTACGAGCAGTACTTC. V usage is TRBV27 and J usage is TRBJ2-7; D possibly corresponds to TRBD2 (5 bases). Germline V gene data show CDR1 as MNHEY and CDR2 as SMNVEV (reference sequence). Trimming took 6 bases from V and 2 from J, leaving 8 bases between them. This CDR3 is built from 12 residues.

The CDR3 here is CASRNPTGGKGNEQFF. CDR3 nucleotides: TGTGCCAGCAGAAACCCGACAGGGGGCAAGGGGAATGAGCAGTTCTTC. The genes are TRBV7-3 and TRBJ2-1; 10 bases are shared with TRBD1. CDR1 is SGHTA and CDR2 is FQGTGA in the germline V gene. The CDR3 totals 16 residues. The J segment lost 7 bases and the V segment lost 6 bases, leaving 12 bases of the junction unmatched.

The J gene is TRBJ1-1, the V gene TRBV5-6, with D perhaps matching TRBD1 (5 bases). Trimming took 0 bases from V and 3 from J, leaving 15 bases between them. Germline values: CDR1 SGHDT, CDR2 YYEEEE. This CDR3 has 16 amino acids. The CDR3 DNA sequence: TGTGCCAGCAGCTTGGTACTGGACAATATTGACACTGAAGCTTTCTTT. It yields the protein CASSLVLDNIDTEAFF.

The chain combines TRBV10-3 with TRBJ2-7; D possibly corresponds to TRBD2 (5 bases). This CDR3 contains 14 residues. The V and J ends lost 5 bases and 3 bases respectively, with 14 bases between them. From germline, CDR1 is ENHRY and CDR2 SYGVKD. CDR3 in amino acids: CAISTDGGFYEQYF. CDR3 in DNA: TGTGCCATCAGTACCGACGGAGGATTCTACGAGCAGTACTTC.

The chain couples TRBV6-1 to TRBJ2-1; 8 nucleotides match TRBD1. This CDR3 has 15 residues. Trimming at V came to 1 base and at J to 13 bases, leaving 12 bases not matched to a gene. In germline, CDR1 is MNHNS, CDR2 SASEGT. The CDR3 reads CASSEGYQGARIQFF. The CDR3 bases are TGTGCCAGCAGTGAAGGTTACCAGGGGGCGCGCATTCAGTTCTTC.

The V call is TRBV18, the J call TRBJ1-2, with a tentative D call TRBD1 (5 bases). Trimming stripped 4 bases from V and 0 bases from J, with 9 bases between. This CDR3 region has 14 residues. The germline V gene has CDR1 KGHSH and CDR2 LQKENI. The DNA of the CDR3 is TGTGCCAGCTCACAGGGGATAGCTAACTATGGCTACACCTTC. Its protein product is CASSQGIANYGYTF.

This clone has only a few counts. Here the CDR3 reads CAWRTSGGAGELFF. CDR3 coding DNA: TGTGCCTGGAGAACCAGCGGGGGGGCCGGGGAGCTGTTTTTT. The chain links TRBV30 to TRBJ2-2; TRBD2 matches at 10 bases. Trimming at V came to 3 bases and at J to 6 bases, leaving 4 bases not matched to a gene. The CDR3 length is 14 residues. Germline V CDR1 and CDR2: GTSNPN, SVGIG (reference sequence).

V gene TRBV6-5 combines with J gene TRBJ1-2; D remains ambiguous. CDR3 length equals 16 residues. The V gene lost 2 bases and the J gene lost 5 bases, with 18 bases spanning the gap. Looked up from germline, CDR1 is MNHEY and CDR2 is SVGAGI. The CDR3 DNA follows: TGTGCCAGCAGTTACAAGGGTCGAGGGTTTGGGTATGGCTACACCTTC. Its translation is CASSYKGRGFGYGYTF.

V and J are TRBV21-1 and TRBJ2-7; the table's D call, TRBD2, was not checked against the DNA. TRBV21-1 is a listed pseudogene. This CDR3 is built from 16 residues. The CDR3 DNA follows: TGTGCCAGCAGCAAAGCTGAACCTAGCGGCCTGGTCGAGCAGTACTTC. It encodes CASSKAEPSGLVEQYF.

This clone appeared once. This chain joins TRBV25-1 and TRBJ1-2; D not certain. Trimming left V 2 bases short and J 8 bases short, with 6 bases between. Germline CDR1 MGHDK, CDR2 SYGVNS. The CDR3 covers 11 residues. CDR3 sequence: CASSEPGGYTF. DNA of the CDR3: TGTGCCAGCAGTGAACCAGGCGGCTACACCTTC.

The V call is TRBV27, the J call TRBJ1-6; TRBD1 might be the D (6 bases). Between the trimmed V and J ends, which lost 6 bases and 6 bases, there was a span of 12 bases. CDR3 length equals 14 residues. The germline gives CDR1 MNHEY, CDR2 SMNVEV (reference sequence). CDR3 sequence: CASSRGGINSPLHF. For the CDR3, the DNA is TGTGCCAGCAGCAGGGGTGGGATTAATTCACCCCTCCACTTT.

V is TRBV5-4 and J is TRBJ1-6; D is ambiguous. There are 16 residues in the CDR3. V dropped 1 base and J dropped 0 bases, with 8 bases sitting between them. Looked up from germline, CDR1 is SGHNT and CDR2 is YYREEE (reference sequence). The CDR3, as DNA: TGTGCCAGCAGCTTGTTTCCGTCCTCCTATAATTCACCCCTCCACTTT. This codes for CASSLFPSSYNSPLHF.

This chain connects TRBV19 to TRBJ1-5; D possibly corresponds to TRBD1 (6 bases). V lost 3 bases and J 0 bases, leaving 18 bases between the germline ends. CDR1 and CDR2 from the germline V gene are LNHDA and SQIVND (reference sequence). The CDR3 contains 18 residues. In nucleotides, the CDR3 is TGTGCCAGTAGTATCGCCCGGGACACTGGATTTAGCAATCAGCCCCAGCATTTT. It codes for CASSIARDTGFSNQPQHF. The variable domain in full, with the rest retrieved from reference TRBV19 and TRBJ1-5, is DGGITQSPKYLFRKEGQNVTLSCEQNLNHDAMYWYRQDPGQGLRLIYYSQIVNDFQKGDIAEGYSVSREKKESFPLTVTSAQKNPTAFYLCASSIARDTGFSNQPQHFGDGTRLSIL.

The chain uses TRBV18 and TRBJ2-3; 8 nucleotides match TRBD2. The V gene end was trimmed by 4 bases and the J gene end by 2 bases; junction bases not matched to a gene: 8. Germline V gene lookup returns CDR1 KGHSH and CDR2 LQKENI. This CDR3 region has 16 residues. DNA of the CDR3: TGTGCCAGCTCACTCACTAGCGGAGTACACACAGATACGCAGTATTTT. Translated, it gives CASSLTSGVHTDTQYF.

The chain links TRBV2 to TRBJ2-1; maybe TRBD2 (5 bases). The CDR3 runs 15 residues. The germline V gene has CDR1 SNHLY and CDR2 FYNNEI. Trimming pared 7 bases from V and 0 bases from J, leaving 13 bases between. CDR3 in amino acids: CASMSGVSSYNEQFF. The CDR3 nucleotides are TGTGCCAGCATGAGCGGTGTGAGCTCCTACAATGAGCAGTTCTTC.

The genes are TRBV10-3 and TRBJ1-2; maybe TRBD1 (5 bases). The CDR3 runs 13 residues. The germline V gene has CDR1 ENHRY and CDR2 SYGVKD. The germline V and J ends were trimmed by 5 bases and 3 bases, with 10 bases remaining between them. The CDR3 bases are TGTGCCATCAGTAGGGGCGCCGACTATGGCTACACCTTC. This sequence encodes CAISRGADYGYTF.

J is TRBJ2-7 and V is TRBV2; D is unclear. Trimming shortened V by 3 bases and J by 0 bases, and 3 bases separated the two germline ends. The CDR3 sequence is 12 residues long. CDR1 is SNHLY, CDR2 FYNNEI, per germline. This CDR3 reads CASSDNSYEQYF. The CDR3 DNA reads as TGTGCCAGCAGTGACAACTCCTACGAGCAGTACTTC.

This clone was detected only once. This chain's CDR3 is CASSPGTAYTF. The CDR3 nucleotides are TGTGCCAGCAGCCCGGGGACAGCCTACACCTTC. J is TRBJ1-2 and V is TRBV5-5, with 7 bases identical to TRBD1. In germline, CDR1 is SGHKS, CDR2 YYEKEE (reference sequence). The CDR3 totals 11 residues. V lost 4 bases to trimming and J lost 10 bases; unmatched junction nucleotides: 4.

The chain couples TRBV7-9 to TRBJ1-1; no definite D call. The CDR3 covers 14 residues. Germline-derived CDR1 and CDR2 are SEHNR and FQNEAQ (reference sequence). Trimming took 7 bases from V and 0 from J, leaving 12 bases between them. DNA of the CDR3: TGTGCCAGCATCTCAGCGGGAGTGAACACTGAAGCTTTCTTT. Its translation is CASISAGVNTEAFF. Together with reference TRBV7-9 and TRBJ1-1, the CDR3 gives the full variable domain: DTGVSQNPRHKITKRGQNVTFRCDPISEHNRLYWYRQTLGQGPEFLTYFQNEAQLEKSRLLSDRFSAERPKGSFSTLEIQRTEQGDSAMYLCASISAGVNTEAFFGQGTRLTVV.

V gene TRBV5-8 combines with J gene TRBJ2-7, with 13 bases lining up with TRBD2. The CDR3 length is 19 residues. Trimming at V came to 4 bases and at J to 6 bases, leaving 19 bases not matched to a gene. Germline V gene lookup returns CDR1 SGHTS and CDR2 YDEGEE. CDR3 bases: TGTGCCAGCAGCCCAGGGCCTACTAGCGGGGGGGCCCTTTCGAGCGAGCAGTACTTC. Translation: CASSPGPTSGGALSSEQYF.

The chain recombines TRBV30 with TRBJ1-6; D gene unclear. V was clipped by 0 bases and J by 9 bases, with 15 bases between them. CDR1 is GTSNPN, CDR2 SVGIG, per germline (reference sequence). The CDR3 contains 15 residues. The CDR3 DNA is TGTGCCTGGAGTGTGGGTCAGGTCGGCCGTTCACCCCTCCACTTT. Its protein product is CAWSVGQVGRSPLHF.

The V call is TRBV6-1, the J call TRBJ1-2; weak D call: TRBD1 (5 bases). Germline CDR1 is MNHNS and CDR2 is SASEGT. The CDR3 is 16 residues long. V dropped 3 bases and J dropped 4 bases, with 18 bases sitting between them. CDR3 in DNA: TGTGCCAGCAGTGATGGGGGGAAACCGAAAAGCTATGGCTACACCTTC. This sequence encodes CASSDGGKPKSYGYTF.

This CDR3 is CASRGRRTGGNSPLHF. CDR3 nucleotides: TGTGCCAGCAGGGGAAGAAGGACAGGGGGAAATTCACCCCTCCACTTT. This chain connects TRBV27 to TRBJ1-6, with TRBD1 matching over 10 bases. V was clipped by 6 bases and J by 7 bases; unmatched bases: 9. The CDR3 extends over 16 amino acids. The germline CDR1 and CDR2 sequences are MNHEY and SMNVEV (reference sequence).

V usage is TRBV6-1 and J usage is TRBJ1-2; D remains ambiguous. The germline gives CDR1 MNHNS, CDR2 SASEGT. The V end was cut by 5 bases, the J end by 7 bases, with 5 bases between. CDR3 length equals 10 residues. DNA of the CDR3: TGTGCCAGCAGTTTTCGTGGCTACACCTTC. It codes for CASSFRGYTF.

V gene TRBV14 combines with J gene TRBJ1-4; D is perhaps TRBD1 (6 bases). V dropped 1 base and J dropped 7 bases, with 10 bases sitting between them. Germline V CDR1 and CDR2: SGHDN, FVKESK. This CDR3 comprises 14 residues. The CDR3 DNA is TGTGCCAGCAGCCAAGTGAGGGGGTTTGAAAAACTGTTTTTT. Its translation is CASSQVRGFEKLFF.